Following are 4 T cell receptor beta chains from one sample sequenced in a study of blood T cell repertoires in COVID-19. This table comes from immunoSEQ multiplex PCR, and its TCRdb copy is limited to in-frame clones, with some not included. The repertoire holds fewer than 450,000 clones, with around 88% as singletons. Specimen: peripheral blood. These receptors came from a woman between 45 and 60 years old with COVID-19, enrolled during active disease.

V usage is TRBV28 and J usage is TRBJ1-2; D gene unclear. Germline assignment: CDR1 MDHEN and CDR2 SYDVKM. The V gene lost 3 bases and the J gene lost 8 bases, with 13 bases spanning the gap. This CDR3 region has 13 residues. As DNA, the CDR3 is TGTGCCAGCAGTTTCGGCCAGCTAGCGGGCTACACCTTC. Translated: CASSFGQLAGYTF.

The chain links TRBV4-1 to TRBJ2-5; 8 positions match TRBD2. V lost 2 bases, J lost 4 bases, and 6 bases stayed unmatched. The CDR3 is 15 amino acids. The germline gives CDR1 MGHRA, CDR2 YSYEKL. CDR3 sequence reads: CASSQRGGSIETQYF. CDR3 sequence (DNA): TGCGCCAGCAGCCAACGGGGGGGATCAATAGAGACCCAGTACTTC.

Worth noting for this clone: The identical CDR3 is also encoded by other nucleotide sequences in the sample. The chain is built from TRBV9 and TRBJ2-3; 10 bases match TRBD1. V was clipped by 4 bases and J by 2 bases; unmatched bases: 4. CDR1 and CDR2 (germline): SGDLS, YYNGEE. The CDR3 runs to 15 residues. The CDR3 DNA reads TGTGCCAGCAGCCCGGGACAGGGGTACACAGATACGCAGTATTTT. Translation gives CASSPGQGYTDTQYF.

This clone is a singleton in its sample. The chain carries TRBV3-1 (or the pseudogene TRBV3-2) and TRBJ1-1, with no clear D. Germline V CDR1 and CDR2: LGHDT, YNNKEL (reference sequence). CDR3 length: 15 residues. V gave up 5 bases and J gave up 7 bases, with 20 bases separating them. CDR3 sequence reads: CASSFLAGSVGEAFF. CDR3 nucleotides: TGTGCCAGCAGCTTCCTCGCGGGGTCGGTCGGTGAAGCTTTCTTT.